These 8 T cell receptor beta chains share one sample of origin, sequenced in a study of T cells in Graves' hyperthyroidism and ophthalmopathy. Amplified regions were TCR beta CDR3 sequences from RNA transcripts. The study used the HTBI primer set for a first-round RT-PCR of the TCR CDR3. TCRdb re-called the multiplex PCR reads with MiXCR, one entry per CDR3 protein. Of some 650,000 distinct CDR3 sequences in the sample, approximately 15% were seen once. Sample: blood. These receptors were taken from a woman between 40 and 50 years old with Graves' ophthalmopathy.

This clonotype showed up many times. The V and J genes are TRBV5-1 and TRBJ2-3; 7 positions agree with TRBD1. This CDR3 has 15 residues. Germline V lookup: CDR1 SGHRS, CDR2 YFSETQ. The ends lost 0 bases at V and 9 bases at J; junction bases unmatched: 10. The DNA for the CDR3 is TGCGCCAGCAGCTTGGATCCCCACAGGGGCGGGACGCAGTATTTT. The encoded protein is CASSLDPHRGGTQYF.

The table lists this clonotype with many counts. This rearrangement joins TRBV20-1 to TRBJ2-7; a weak D match, TRBD1 (5 bases). In germline, CDR1 is DFQATT, CDR2 SNEGSKA (reference sequence). The CDR3 runs 13 residues. Between the trimmed V and J ends, which lost 3 bases and 3 bases, there was a span of 12 bases. For the CDR3, the DNA is TGCAGTGCTAGGGAGCAACAGGACTACGAGCAGTACTTC. Residues: CSAREQQDYEQYF.

This sequence joins TRBV6-1 and TRBJ2-1; 7 bases are shared with TRBD1. V dropped 5 bases and J dropped 6; count of bases not matched to a gene: 7. There are 14 residues in the CDR3. The germline gives CDR1 MNHNS, CDR2 SASEGT. The CDR3 reads CASSTPRDSNEQFF. The CDR3 DNA reads as TGTGCCAGCAGTACCCCCCGGGACAGCAATGAGCAGTTCTTC.

This clonotype was counted many times. The rearrangement joins TRBV5-5 to TRBJ2-1; a possible D gene is TRBD2 (6 bases). This CDR3 has 15 residues. V lost 4 bases and J lost 6, with 17 bases in between. CDR1 SGHKS and CDR2 YYEKEE come from the germline V gene (reference sequence). The CDR3 coding sequence is TGTGCCAGCAGCCTAGGGACTGGCTTGGGCAATGAGCAGTTCTTC. Protein sequence: CASSLGTGLGNEQFF.

J is TRBJ1-1 and V is TRBV10-3; D may be TRBD1 (5 bases). This CDR3 has 12 amino acids. Germline CDR1 ENHRY, CDR2 SYGVKD. The CDR3 protein is CAGGGMNTEAFF. In nucleotides, the CDR3 is TGTGCGGGGGGGGGAATGAACACTGAAGCTTTCTTT.

This clonotype occurred many times. The chain combines TRBV4-1 with TRBJ1-4, with TRBD1 identical over 10 bases. CDR3 length: 17 amino acids. With 3 bases clipped from V and 6 bases from J, the junction kept 10 bases outside the gene matches. Germline-derived CDR1 and CDR2 are MGHRA and YSYEKL. In nucleotides, the CDR3 is TGCGCCAGCAGCCACAGACTCACCGGGACAGGGGATGAAAAACTGTTTTTT. This codes for CASSHRLTGTGDEKLFF.

This clonotype has ten or more counts. This chain joins TRBV30 and TRBJ2-3; D remains ambiguous. This CDR3 is 13 amino acids long. CDR1 is GTSNPN and CDR2 is SVGIG in the germline V gene (reference sequence). Trimming pared 0 bases from V and 1 base from J, leaving 5 bases between. In DNA form, the CDR3 reads TGTGCCTGGAGTGTCCGAGGCACAGATACGCAGTATTTT. This codes for CAWSVRGTDTQYF.

This clonotype was recorded many times. The V call is TRBV20-1, the J call TRBJ2-7; TRBD2 matches 11 bases. CDR3 length: 16 residues. Trimming took 0 bases from V and 2 from J; bases not matched to a gene: 6. Per germline, CDR1 DFQATT and CDR2 SNEGSKA (reference sequence). The CDR3 DNA reads as TGCAGTGCTAGAGATAGGGCTAGCGGGGGGACCTACGAGCAGTACTTC. This gives the protein CSARDRASGGTYEQYF.